This TCR beta chain was documented in a study of T cell repertoires in cytomegalovirus infection. On the study more broadly: CMV infection plus the matching HLA type was flagged by public TCR beta signatures.

This clonotype was picked up a small number of times. TCRdb processed the reads anew with MiXCR; each CDR3 protein has one entry. Among fewer than 550,000 distinct CDR3 sequences, more than 20% were seen once, and the ten largest hold less than 15%. The sample consisted of PBMCs. The receptor comes from a human donor in good health (CMV status not recorded). Some clones in this sample may be carry-over from other donors' samples.

CDR3 in amino acids: CASSQDFQSHEQFF. The CDR3 DNA follows: TGCGCCAGCAGCCAAGATTTTCAGTCACATGAGCAGTTCTTC. The gene calls are TRBV4-1 and TRBJ2-1; D unclear. CDR3 length equals 14 residues. Trimming took 0 bases from V and 8 from J, leaving 11 bases between them. Germline V gives CDR1 MGHRA, CDR2 YSYEKL.